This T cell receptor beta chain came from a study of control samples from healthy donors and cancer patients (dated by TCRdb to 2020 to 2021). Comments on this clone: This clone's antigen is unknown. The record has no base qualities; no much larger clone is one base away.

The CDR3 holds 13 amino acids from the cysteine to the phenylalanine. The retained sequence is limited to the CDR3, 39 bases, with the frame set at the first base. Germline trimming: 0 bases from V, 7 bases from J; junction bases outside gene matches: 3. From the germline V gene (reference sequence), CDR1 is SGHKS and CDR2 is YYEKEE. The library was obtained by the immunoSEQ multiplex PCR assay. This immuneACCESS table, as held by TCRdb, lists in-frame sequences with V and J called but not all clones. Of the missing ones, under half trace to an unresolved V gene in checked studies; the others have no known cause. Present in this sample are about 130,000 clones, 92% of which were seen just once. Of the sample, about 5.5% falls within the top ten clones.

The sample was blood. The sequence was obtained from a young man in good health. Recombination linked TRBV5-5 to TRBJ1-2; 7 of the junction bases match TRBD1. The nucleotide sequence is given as TGTGCCAGCAGCTTGGACAGGGGTCCTGGCTACACCTTC. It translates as CASSLDRGPGYTF.